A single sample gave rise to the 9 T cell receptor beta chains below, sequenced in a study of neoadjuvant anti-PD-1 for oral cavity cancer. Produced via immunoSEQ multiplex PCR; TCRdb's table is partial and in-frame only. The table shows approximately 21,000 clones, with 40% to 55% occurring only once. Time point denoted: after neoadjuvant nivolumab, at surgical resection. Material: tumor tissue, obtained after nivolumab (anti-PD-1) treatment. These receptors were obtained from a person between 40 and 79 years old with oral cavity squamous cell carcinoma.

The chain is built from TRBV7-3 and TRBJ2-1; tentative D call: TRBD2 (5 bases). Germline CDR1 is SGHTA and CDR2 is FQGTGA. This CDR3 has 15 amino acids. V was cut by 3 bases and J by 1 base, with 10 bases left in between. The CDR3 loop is CASSFRGGSYNEQFF. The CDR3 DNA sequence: TGTGCCAGCAGCTTTCGGGGTGGTTCCTACAATGAGCAGTTCTTC.

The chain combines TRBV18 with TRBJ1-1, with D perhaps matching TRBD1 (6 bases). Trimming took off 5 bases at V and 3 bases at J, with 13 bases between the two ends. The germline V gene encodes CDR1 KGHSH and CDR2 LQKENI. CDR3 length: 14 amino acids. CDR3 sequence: CASSNRVGYTEAFF. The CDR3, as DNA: TGTGCCAGCTCAAACAGGGTGGGCTACACTGAAGCTTTCTTT. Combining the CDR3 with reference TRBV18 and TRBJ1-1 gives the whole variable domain NAGVMQNPRHLVRRRGQEARLRCSPMKGHSHVYWYRQLPEEGLKFMVYLQKENIIDESGMPKERFSAEFPKEGPSILRIQQVVRGDSAAYFCASSNRVGYTEAFFGQGTRLTVV.

The CDR3 loop is CASSLDRGRDTGELFF. Here the CDR3 DNA reads TGTGCCAGCAGCTTGGACAGGGGGCGCGACACCGGGGAGCTGTTTTTT. V and J are TRBV5-4 and TRBJ2-2, with TRBD1 matching 9 bases. CDR3 length: 16 residues. Trimming at V came to 0 bases and at J to 3 bases, leaving 3 bases not matched to a gene. The germline CDR1 and CDR2 sequences are SGHNT and YYREEE (reference sequence).

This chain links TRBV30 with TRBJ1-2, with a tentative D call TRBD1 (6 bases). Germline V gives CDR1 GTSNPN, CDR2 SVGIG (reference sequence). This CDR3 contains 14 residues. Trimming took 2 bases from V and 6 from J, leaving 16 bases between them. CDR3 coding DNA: TGTGCCTGGAGTCCCCCCGGCAGGGGAGATGGCTACACCTTC. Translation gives CAWSPPGRGDGYTF.

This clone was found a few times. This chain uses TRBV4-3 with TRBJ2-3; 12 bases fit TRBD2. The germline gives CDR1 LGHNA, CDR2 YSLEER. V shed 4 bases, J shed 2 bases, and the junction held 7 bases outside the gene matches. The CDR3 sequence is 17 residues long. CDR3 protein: CASSLLGLAGFTDTQYF. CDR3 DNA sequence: TGCGCCAGCAGCCTCCTGGGACTAGCGGGCTTCACAGATACGCAGTATTTT.

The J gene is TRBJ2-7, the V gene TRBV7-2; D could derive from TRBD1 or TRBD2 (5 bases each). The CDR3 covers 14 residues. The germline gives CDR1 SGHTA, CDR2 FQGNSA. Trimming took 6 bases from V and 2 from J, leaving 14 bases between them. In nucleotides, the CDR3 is TGTGCCAGCAGGCGCGGAATGGGGGCCTACGAGCAGTACTTC. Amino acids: CASRRGMGAYEQYF.

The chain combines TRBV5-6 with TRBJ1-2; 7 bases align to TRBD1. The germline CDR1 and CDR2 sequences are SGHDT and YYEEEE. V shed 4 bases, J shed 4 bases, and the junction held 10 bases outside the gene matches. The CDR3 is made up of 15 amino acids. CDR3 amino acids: CASSVDLTGRYGYTF. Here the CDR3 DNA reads TGTGCCAGCAGCGTAGACCTGACAGGGCGCTATGGCTACACCTTC.

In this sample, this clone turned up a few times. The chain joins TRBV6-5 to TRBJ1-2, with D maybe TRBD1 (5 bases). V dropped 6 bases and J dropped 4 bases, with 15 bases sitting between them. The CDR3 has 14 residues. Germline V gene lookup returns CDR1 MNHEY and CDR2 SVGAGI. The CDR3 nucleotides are TGTGCCAGCAGCAAGACTCGGGGGGTCTATGGCTACACCTTC. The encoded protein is CASSKTRGVYGYTF.

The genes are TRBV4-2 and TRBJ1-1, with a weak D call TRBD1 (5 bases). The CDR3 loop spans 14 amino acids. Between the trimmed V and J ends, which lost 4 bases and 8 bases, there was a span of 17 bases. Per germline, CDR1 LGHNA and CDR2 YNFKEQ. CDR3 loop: CASSPTGGRDEAFF. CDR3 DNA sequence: TGTGCCAGCAGCCCTACCGGCGGACGGGACGAAGCTTTCTTT.